This is a list of T cell receptor beta chains from one sample in a study of blood T cell repertoires in COVID-19. The table came from immunoSEQ multiplex PCR; TCRdb's copy has only in-frame clones and leaves some out. This sample has some 210,000 clones, with roughly 81% found just once. The material sequenced was peripheral blood. Receptor source: a woman in her seventies with active or convalescent COVID-19. Both conserved end residues are part of each CDR3. D genes are given only for firm matches. Some rows mark clone size as missing; the rest say once, few, many or name a class of expanded clone.

>TRBD1|TRBJ2-2|few|TRBV5-1
TGCGCCAGCAGCTCTAGGACAGGGGACACCGGGGAGCTGTTTTTT
CASSSRTGDTGELFF
>-|TRBJ2-3|few|TRBV27
TGTGCCAGCAGTTTATCATCACTTCTACTAAACGGCGGTACGCAGTATTTT
CASSLSSLLLNGGTQYF
>-|TRBJ1-2|-|TRBV24-1
TGTGCCACCAGTGATCCCCCGGCGGGAAGAGCCTATAACTATGGCTACACCTTC
CATSDPPAGRAYNYGYTF
>TRBD2|TRBJ2-5|-|TRBV5-6
TGTGCCAGCAGCGCCCGTCAAATGGGCGGGAGGGCCATTCGAGAGACCCAGTACTTC
CASSARQMGGRAIRETQYF
>-|TRBJ2-3|-|TRBV3-1/TRBV3-2
TGTGCCAGCAGCCAAGATGGCCGGGGAACGCAGTATTTT
CASSQDGRGTQYF
>-|TRBJ1-4|-|TRBV2
TGTGCCAGCAGACTGACACCTAATGAAAAACTGTTTTTT
CASRLTPNEKLFF
>TRBD2|TRBJ2-7|-|TRBV10-3
TGTGCCATCAGGCCGGGACTAGCGGGAAACGAGCAGTACTTC
CAIRPGLAGNEQYF
>-|TRBJ2-2|few|TRBV5-4
TGTGCCAGCAGCTTGCGCGGGGAGCTGTTTTTT
CASSLRGELFF
>-|TRBJ1-6|-|TRBV7-2
TGTGCCAGCAGCTTACTAGAAATACTTAATTCACCCCTCCACTTT
CASSLLEILNSPLHF
>-|TRBJ1-3|-|TRBV7-9
TGTGCCAGCAGCACCCCCCCACAGCACTCTGGAAACACCATATATTTT
CASSTPPQHSGNTIYF
>TRBD2|TRBJ2-2|-|TRBV15
TGTGCCACCAGCAGAGTGCGGGAGGGCCCTTACACCGGGGAGCTGTTTTTT
CATSRVREGPYTGELFF
>TRBD1|TRBJ1-3|-|TRBV4-1
TGCGCCAGCAGCCACACCGCGGGACAGGGCACAAACACCATATATTTT
CASSHTAGQGTNTIYF
>-|TRBJ1-2|-|TRBV19
TGTGCCAGTAGTATCACAGGCTCCTATGGCTACACCTTC
CASSITGSYGYTF
>-|TRBJ1-1|once|TRBV18
TGTGCCAGCTCGACGGGTCAGAACACTGAAGCTTTCTTT
CASSTGQNTEAFF
>-|TRBJ2-1|-|TRBV5-1
TGCGCCAGCAGCTTGACGGCCCCAAGGCGGGTATACAATGAGCAGTTCTTC
CASSLTAPRRVYNEQFF